The present TCR beta chain was sequenced within a study of technical replicates of blood from a handful of donors. The V gene's germline CDR1 is MDHEN and CDR2 SYDVKM. This CDR3 spans 16 amino acids. V lost 6 bases and J lost 3, with 20 bases in between. Libraries were prepared by immunoSEQ multiplex PCR; TCRdb keeps only in-frame clonotypes and omits some of them. The sample lists 65,000 to 90,000 clones; over 75% were seen once. This receptor was obtained from a human donor in good health. What was sequenced was T cells isolated from PBMCs. The genes are TRBV28 and TRBJ1-1; no definite D call. In nucleotides, the CDR3 is TGTGCCAGCAGGCACGACCTGGCCGAGGAGGACACTGAAGCTTTCTTT. It encodes CASRHDLAEEDTEAFF.